These 14 T cell receptor beta chains originate from one sample sequenced in a study of blood T cell repertoires in COVID-19. Repertoires were generated with immunoSEQ multiplex PCR, while TCRdb's copy carries only in-frame clones and drops some. The profile covers about 58,000 clones, with roughly 84% appearing a single time and more than 4.5% taken by the ten largest. The sequencing input was peripheral blood. These receptors originate from a middle-aged man with active COVID-19.

The chain links TRBV5-4 to TRBJ1-4; D is unclear. Germline loops: CDR1 SGHNT, CDR2 YYREEE (reference sequence). This CDR3 spans 14 amino acids. The ends were cut back, 4 bases at V and 9 bases at J, with 16 bases in the middle. The CDR3 region is CASSLAGEIQKLFF. The CDR3 coding sequence is TGTGCCAGCAGCCTCGCCGGGGAGATACAAAAACTGTTTTTT.

V gene TRBV7-9 combines with J gene TRBJ1-1; 10 nucleotides match TRBD1. J lost 10 bases, V lost 5 bases, and 4 bases had no gene match. CDR3 length: 12 residues. Germline CDR1 is SEHNR and CDR2 is FQNEAQ (reference sequence). DNA of the CDR3: TGTGCCAGCAGCATAGACAGGGGGCGAGCTTTCTTT. Protein sequence: CASSIDRGRAFF.

The chain recombines TRBV11-2 with TRBJ1-1, with a possible D match to TRBD1 (5 bases). Germline V gene lookup returns CDR1 SGHAT and CDR2 FQNNGV. This CDR3 comprises 14 residues. V was shortened by 7 bases and J by 3 bases, with 15 bases between the two germline ends. DNA of the CDR3: TGTGCCAGCATACCCAGGGCATTGGACACTGAAGCTTTCTTT. It encodes CASIPRALDTEAFF.

The rearrangement joins TRBV21-1 to TRBJ2-3; the listed D gene, TRBD1, was not tested against the DNA. TRBV21-1 is a pseudogene. This CDR3 spans 16 amino acids. This CDR3 is CASNPLGGGSTDTQYF. In DNA, the CDR3 is TGTGCCAGCAACCCCCTAGGGGGCGGTAGCACAGATACGCAGTATTTT.

The chain carries TRBV19 and TRBJ1-2, with D uncertain. With 7 bases removed from V and 3 bases from J, the gap between germline ends came to 18 bases. The CDR3 runs 15 residues. Germline lookup yields CDR1 LNHDA and CDR2 SQIVND (reference sequence). The CDR3 reads CASTPRGPGYYGYTF. The CDR3 nucleotides are TGTGCCAGTACCCCCCGAGGGCCAGGCTACTATGGCTACACCTTC.

Concerning this clone: At one of its ends the junction is not consistent with the germline gene, which may arise from a read error. The genes are TRBV28 and TRBJ2-2, with D perhaps matching TRBD2 (5 bases). The germline CDR1 and CDR2 sequences are MDHEN and SYDVKM. The CDR3 loop spans 15 amino acids. CDR3 protein: CASSYVDCEHRGAVF. DNA of the CDR3: TGTGCCAGCAGTTATGTGGACTGTGAACACCGGGGAGCTGTTTTT.

This chain's CDR3 is CASSSLLDYTSGSKPYEQYF. CDR3 in DNA: TGCGCCAGCAGTTCCCTTTTAGACTATACTAGCGGGTCAAAACCCTACGAGCAGTACTTC. The chain combines TRBV5-1 with TRBJ2-7; 9 bases fit TRBD2. Germline CDR1 SGHRS, CDR2 YFSETQ. J gave up 2 bases and V 5 bases, and 23 bases lay outside the gene matches. This CDR3 is built from 20 residues.

This chain joins TRBV11-1 and TRBJ1-1; no clear D gene. The ends were cut back, 5 bases at V and 7 bases at J, with 11 bases in the middle. Germline V gives CDR1 SGHAT, CDR2 FQDESV (reference sequence). The CDR3 spans 12 residues. CDR3 amino acids: CASSQQTLEAFF. For the CDR3, the DNA is TGTGCCAGCAGCCAGCAGACACTTGAAGCTTTCTTT.

V is TRBV15 and J is TRBJ2-1, with TRBD2 as a possible D gene (7 bases). V lost 5 bases and J lost 0, with 14 bases in between. CDR1 and CDR2 from the germline V gene are LNHNV and YYDKDF (reference sequence). The CDR3 has 16 residues. CDR3 sequence reads: CATSRGRGPSYNEQFF. CDR3 DNA: TGTGCCACCAGCCGCGGGCGGGGGCCCTCCTACAATGAGCAGTTCTTC.

A few counts support this clone. The chain recombines TRBV7-6 with TRBJ1-1; the match to TRBD1 covers 8 bases. The CDR3 consists of 15 residues. CDR1 and CDR2 from the germline V gene are SGHVS and FNYEAQ. J was trimmed by 4 bases and V by 0 bases; bases with no gene match: 4. CDR3 bases: TGTGCCAGCAGCTTAGCCCCGACAGGGGCCACTGAAGCTTTCTTT. Amino acids: CASSLAPTGATEAFF.

This chain connects TRBV6-6 to TRBJ1-3; 9 bases map to TRBD1. The CDR3 has 17 residues. Germline CDR1 and CDR2: MNHNY and SVGAGI (reference sequence). V gave up 5 bases and J gave up 2 bases; unmatched junction bases: 10. DNA for the CDR3: TGTGCCAGCAGTCGCACGCGAGGACAGGGGCCTGGAAACACCATATATTTT. It translates to CASSRTRGQGPGNTIYF.

This clone was detected only once. The chain couples TRBV2 to TRBJ2-7, with 7 bases aligning to TRBD2. Germline V gene data show CDR1 as SNHLY and CDR2 as FYNNEI. The CDR3 covers 14 residues. The V segment lost 7 bases and the J segment 3 bases; nucleotides outside the gene matches: 9. DNA of the CDR3: TGTGCCAGCAAAGAGGGTCTAGCGGTCTACGAGCAGTACTTC. Its translation: CASKEGLAVYEQYF.

The V and J genes are TRBV28 and TRBJ2-1; 10 positions match TRBD2. This CDR3 region has 20 residues. The trim removed 5 bases at V and 4 bases at J, leaving 20 bases unmatched. Germline CDR1 reads MDHEN; CDR2 reads SYDVKM. The CDR3 DNA reads TGTGCCAGCAGTCTTCGACTAGCGGGCACCCTTAATGGGTTTTACAATGAGCAGTTCTTC. Residues: CASSLRLAGTLNGFYNEQFF.

The sample holds a few counts of this clone. This chain joins TRBV7-9 and TRBJ1-1; D is possibly TRBD1 (5 bases). CDR3 length equals 14 residues. Germline V gene lookup returns CDR1 SEHNR and CDR2 FQNEAQ (reference sequence). V was shortened by 2 bases and J by 5 bases, with 12 bases between the two germline ends. CDR3 region: CASSLFLGRTEAFF. The CDR3 DNA follows: TGTGCCAGCAGCTTATTCCTGGGGCGAACTGAAGCTTTCTTT. Supplemented by reference TRBV7-9 and TRBJ1-1, the full variable domain reads DTGVSQNPRHKITKRGQNVTFRCDPISEHNRLYWYRQTLGQGPEFLTYFQNEAQLEKSRLLSDRFSAERPKGSFSTLEIQRTEQGDSAMYLCASSLFLGRTEAFFGQGTRLTVV.